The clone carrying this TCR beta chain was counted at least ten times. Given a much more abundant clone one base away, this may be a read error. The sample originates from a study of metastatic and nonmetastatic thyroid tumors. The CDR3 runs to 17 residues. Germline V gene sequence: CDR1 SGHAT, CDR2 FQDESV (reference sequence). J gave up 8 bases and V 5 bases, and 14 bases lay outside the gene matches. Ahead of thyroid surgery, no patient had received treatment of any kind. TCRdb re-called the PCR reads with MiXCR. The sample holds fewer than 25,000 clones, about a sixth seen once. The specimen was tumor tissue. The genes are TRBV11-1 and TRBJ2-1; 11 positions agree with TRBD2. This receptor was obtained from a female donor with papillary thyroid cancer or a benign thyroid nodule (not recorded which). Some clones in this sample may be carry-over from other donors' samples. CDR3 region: CASSKGLADILYDEQFF. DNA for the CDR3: TGTGCCAGCAGCAAGGGACTAGCGGATATCTTGTACGATGAGCAGTTCTTC. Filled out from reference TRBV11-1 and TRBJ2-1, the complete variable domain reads EAEVAQSPRYKITEKSQAVAFWCDPISGHATLYWYRQILGQGPELLVQFQDESVVDDSQLPKDRFSAERLKGVDSTLKIQPAELGDSAMYLCASSKGLADILYDEQFFGPGTRLTVL.